Listed below are T cell receptor beta chains from one sample, sequenced in a study of cytomegalovirus exposure and HLA in healthy donors. Clones were sequenced by immunoSEQ multiplex PCR, and TCRdb holds only the in-frame ones, with some missing. Of around 160,000 clones listed, around four fifths are singletons. Sequenced: PBMCs. These TCRs come from a young man in good health and CMV-seropositive. Both conserved end residues are part of each CDR3. A D gene is named only where the DNA matches it firmly. Clone size is stated in some rows and not others, as once, few, many or a class when expanded.

v_gene: TRBV7-9
d_gene: NA
j_gene: TRBJ2-7
abundance: NA
CDR3aa: CASSLYSVYEQYF
CDR3nt: TGTGCCAGCAGCTTATATAGCGTCTACGAGCAGTACTTC

v_gene: TRBV4-3
d_gene: NA
j_gene: TRBJ1-1
abundance: few
CDR3aa: CASSQEWLNTEAFF
CDR3nt: TGCGCCAGCAGCCAAGAATGGCTGAACACTGAAGCTTTCTTT

v_gene: TRBV7-9
d_gene: NA
j_gene: TRBJ2-6
abundance: NA
CDR3aa: CASSLELAPSGANVLTF
CDR3nt: TGTGCCAGCAGCTTAGAGCTTGCCCCTTCTGGGGCCAACGTCCTGACTTTC

v_gene: TRBV7-2
d_gene: NA
j_gene: TRBJ1-3
abundance: NA
CDR3aa: CASSPSLSGNTIYF
CDR3nt: TGTGCCAGCAGCCCTAGTTTATCTGGAAACACCATATATTTT

v_gene: TRBV12-5
d_gene: TRBD1
j_gene: TRBJ2-3
abundance: NA
CDR3aa: CASGLGGQGTYTDTQYF
CDR3nt: TGTGCTAGTGGTTTGGGAGGACAGGGGACATACACAGATACGCAGTATTTT

v_gene: TRBV7-6
d_gene: TRBD1
j_gene: TRBJ1-1
abundance: NA
CDR3aa: CASSPTGTGFLEAFF
CDR3nt: TGTGCCAGCAGCCCAACCGGGACAGGGTTTCTTGAAGCTTTCTTT

v_gene: TRBV11-3
d_gene: NA
j_gene: TRBJ2-5
abundance: NA
CDR3aa: CASSLGLGGQETQYF
CDR3nt: TGTGCCAGCAGCTTAGGCCTGGGGGGCCAAGAGACCCAGTACTTC

v_gene: TRBV5-1
d_gene: NA
j_gene: TRBJ2-6
abundance: once
CDR3aa: CASSLMSGTGPGANVLTF
CDR3nt: TGCGCCAGCAGCTTAATGTCGGGGACTGGCCCTGGGGCCAACGTCCTGACTTTC

v_gene: TRBV29-1
d_gene: TRBD2
j_gene: TRBJ2-1
abundance: NA
CDR3aa: CSVDMAGGLNEQFF
CDR3nt: TGCAGCGTTGATATGGCGGGAGGTCTGAATGAGCAGTTCTTC

v_gene: TRBV6-5
d_gene: NA
j_gene: TRBJ2-7
abundance: NA
CDR3aa: CASFSGVTYEQYF
CDR3nt: TGTGCCAGCTTCTCAGGGGTTACCTACGAGCAGTACTTC

v_gene: TRBV15
d_gene: TRBD2
j_gene: TRBJ2-1
abundance: NA
CDR3aa: CATSRDLWGGNEQFF
CDR3nt: TGTGCCACCAGCAGAGATTTGTGGGGGGGCAATGAGCAGTTCTTC

v_gene: TRBV28
d_gene: TRBD2
j_gene: TRBJ2-7
abundance: NA
CDR3aa: CASTLSPGGAGTGFEQYF
CDR3nt: TGTGCCAGCACCTTGAGTCCGGGGGGAGCGGGAACGGGGTTCGAGCAGTACTTC

v_gene: TRBV7-9
d_gene: NA
j_gene: TRBJ2-7
abundance: NA
CDR3aa: CASSLRLSYEQYF
CDR3nt: TGTGCCAGCAGCTTAAGACTGTCCTACGAGCAGTACTTC

v_gene: TRBV5-1
d_gene: NA
j_gene: TRBJ2-7
abundance: NA
CDR3aa: CASSSTDYEQYF
CDR3nt: TGCGCCAGCAGCTCTACTGACTACGAGCAGTACTTC

v_gene: TRBV7-9
d_gene: NA
j_gene: TRBJ1-3
abundance: NA
CDR3aa: CASITGGSGRNTIYF
CDR3nt: TGTGCCAGCATTACCGGGGGGTCGGGCCGAAACACCATATATTTT

v_gene: TRBV7-2
d_gene: NA
j_gene: TRBJ2-3
abundance: NA
CDR3aa: CASSLSWRVMNTDTQYF
CDR3nt: TGTGCCAGCAGCTTATCATGGCGGGTCATGAACACGGATACGCAGTATTTT

v_gene: TRBV5-1
d_gene: NA
j_gene: TRBJ1-5
abundance: NA
CDR3aa: CASSLAIAGSNQPQHF
CDR3nt: TGCGCCAGCAGCTTGGCCATCGCAGGATCGAATCAGCCCCAGCATTTT

v_gene: TRBV6-1
d_gene: TRBD1
j_gene: TRBJ1-2
abundance: few
CDR3aa: CASRSGQTNYGYTF
CDR3nt: TGTGCCAGCAGATCGGGACAGACCAACTATGGCTACACCTTC

v_gene: TRBV4-1
d_gene: NA
j_gene: TRBJ2-2
abundance: NA
CDR3aa: CATKKPGQNTGELFF
CDR3nt: TGCGCCACCAAAAAACCGGGACAGAACACCGGGGAGCTGTTTTTT

v_gene: TRBV4-3
d_gene: NA
j_gene: TRBJ2-2
abundance: NA
CDR3aa: CASSQEQGWGELFF
CDR3nt: TGCGCCAGCAGCCAAGAACAGGGATGGGGGGAGCTGTTTTTT

v_gene: TRBV14
d_gene: NA
j_gene: TRBJ2-7
abundance: NA
CDR3aa: CASSQGQGRLYEQYF
CDR3nt: TGTGCCAGCAGCCAAGGGCAGGGCCGCTTGTACGAGCAGTACTTC